This TCR beta chain is from a study of tumor and adjacent non-tumor tissue in lung cancer. Study-wide context: Histology: 12 adenocarcinoma, a couple of squamous cell carcinoma, 1 small cell lung cancer. Study-level points and caveats: Higher tumor TCR diversity was associated with shorter survival.

Germline CDR1 is SGHNT and CDR2 is YYREEE (reference sequence). This CDR3 contains 15 residues. V gave up 2 bases and J gave up 3 bases, with 11 bases separating them. This sample's RNA came from whole unsorted tissue. The normal lung tissue was taken more than 3 cm from the tumor edge. TCRbeta libraries were built with three rounds of nested PCR, modified from ARM-PCR. TCRdb reanalysed the multiplex PCR reads using MiXCR and keeps one entry per CDR3 protein. Of roughly 75,000 distinct CDR3 sequences in the sample, 65% to 75% were seen once. A word on this clonotype: The target antigen is unknown. With a much larger clone just one base away, this may be a read error.

The gene calls are TRBV5-4 and TRBJ2-2, with D perhaps TRBD1 (6 bases). This receptor was taken from a woman in her fifties or sixties with non-small cell lung cancer. Specimen: distant non-tumor lung tissue. The CDR3 loop reads CASSFIRGDTGELFF. In DNA form, the CDR3 reads TGTGCCAGCAGCTTCATCAGGGGTGACACCGGGGAGCTGTTTTTT.